One sample yielded the 9 T cell receptor beta chains listed below, sequenced in a study of T cell responses to AZD1222 COVID-19 vaccine. TCRdb's table, derived via immunoSEQ multiplex PCR, lists solely in-frame clones and lacks some. The data hold 150,000 to 200,000 clones, with 90% to 95% observed a single time. Here the sequenced sample was peripheral blood, taken 28 days after the second AZD1222 dose. The receptors stem from an adult who received the AZD1222 COVID-19 vaccine.

The rearrangement uses TRBV6-1 and TRBJ1-1, with D possibly TRBD1 on 6 matching bases. Germline CDR1 reads MNHNS; CDR2 reads SASEGT. The length of the CDR3 is 13 residues. V lost 3 bases to trimming and J lost 4 bases, with 9 bases between them. The chain's CDR3 is CASSDRGGTEAFF. In nucleotides, the CDR3 is TGTGCCAGCAGTGACAGGGGAGGCACTGAAGCTTTCTTT.

The chain is built from TRBV29-1 and TRBJ1-1; D is unresolved. Trimming pared 1 base from V and 1 base from J, leaving 4 bases between. Germline V CDR1 and CDR2: SQVTM, ANQGSEA. CDR3 length equals 12 residues. CDR3 sequence reads: CSVEGQNTEAFF. CDR3 nucleotide sequence: TGCAGCGTTGAAGGACAGAACACTGAAGCTTTCTTT. Looking up the rest from reference TRBV29-1 and TRBJ1-1 gives the full variable domain: SAVISQKPSRDICQRGTSLTIQCQVDSQVTMMFWYRQQPGQSLTLIATANQGSEATYESGFVIDKFPISRPNLTFSTLTVSNMSPEDSSIYLCSVEGQNTEAFFGQGTRLTVV.

The chain uses TRBV15 and TRBJ1-1; D gene unclear. Trimming removed 0 bases at V and 3 bases at J, with 8 bases between. From germline, CDR1 is LNHNV and CDR2 YYDKDF (reference sequence). This CDR3 contains 14 residues. CDR3 DNA: TGTGCCACCAGCAGAGATCGGAAGCACACTGAAGCTTTCTTT. Amino acid sequence: CATSRDRKHTEAFF.

The CDR3 sequence: CASSRTNTGELFF. The DNA for the CDR3 is TGTGCCAGCAGCCGGACGAACACCGGGGAGCTGTTTTTT. This chain uses TRBV6-6 with TRBJ2-2; no clear D gene. From germline, CDR1 is MNHNY and CDR2 SVGAGI (reference sequence). The CDR3 is 13 amino acids. With 6 bases removed from V and 0 bases from J, the gap between germline ends came to 5 bases.

V and J are TRBV18 and TRBJ1-4; TRBD1 is a possible D gene (5 bases). The CDR3 is 14 amino acids. The germline CDR1 and CDR2 sequences are KGHSH and LQKENI. Trimming removed 6 bases at V and 4 bases at J, with 12 bases between. The CDR3 protein is CASSIDRVNEKLFF. DNA for the CDR3: TGTGCCAGCTCCATAGACAGAGTTAATGAAAAACTGTTTTTT.

The rearrangement uses TRBV4-1 and TRBJ2-7; D may match TRBD1 or TRBD2 (5 bases each). The CDR3 totals 16 residues. The germline gives CDR1 MGHRA, CDR2 YSYEKL. V was pared by 1 base and J by 2 bases, with 15 bases between. The CDR3: CASSQVFSRETYEQYF. The CDR3 region has the DNA TGCGCCAGCAGCCAAGTATTCAGCAGGGAGACCTACGAGCAGTACTTC.

As for this clone: An end of the junction differs from the germline gene, which may be a read error. This chain joins TRBV30 and TRBJ1-2; D call uncertain. CDR3 length equals 12 residues. Germline lookup yields CDR1 GTSNPN and CDR2 SVGIG (reference sequence). CDR3 residues: CAWIPGSFEAFF. In DNA form, the CDR3 reads TGTGCCTGGATCCCCGGGTCTTTTGAAGCCTTCTTC. Full variable domain (rest looked up from reference TRBV30 and TRBJ1-2): SQTIHQWPATLVQPVGSPLSLECTVEGTSNPNLYWYRQAAGRGLQLLFYSVGIGQISSEVPQNLSASRPQDRQFILSSKKLLLSDSGFYLCAWIPGSFEAFFGSGTRLTVV.

The chain joins TRBV12-3 or TRBV12-4 to TRBJ1-1; D possibly corresponds to TRBD1 (6 bases). This CDR3 has 13 amino acids. Trimming pared 0 bases from V and 8 bases from J, leaving 10 bases between. CDR3: CASSLAWGQEAFF. CDR3 in DNA: TGTGCCAGCAGTTTAGCCTGGGGGCAGGAAGCTTTCTTT.

V usage is TRBV3-1 (or the pseudogene TRBV3-2) and J usage is TRBJ2-7, with D possibly called TRBD1 or TRBD2 (5 bases each). Germline CDR1 LGHDT, CDR2 YNNKEL (reference sequence). The CDR3 is 14 residues long. Trimming removed 5 bases from V and 6 bases from J, with 17 bases in between. CDR3 residues: CASSAWDQRAEQYF. DNA of the CDR3: TGTGCCAGCAGCGCCTGGGACCAACGGGCCGAGCAGTACTTC.